Shown below are 11 T cell receptor beta chains from a single sample sequenced in a study of blood T cells in healthy people across ages. The use of a sample-barcoded 5' primer and a J-beta primer mix characterized a second PCR of roughly 6 to 11 cycles. TCRdb re-derived calls from the 5' RACE reads in MiXCR, one entry per CDR3 protein. The repertoire consists of more than 650,000 distinct CDR3 sequences, with 22% occurring once and the leading ten covering roughly 22%. The sequenced sample was blood. The receptors were gathered from a man between 65 and 79 years old in good health.

V gene TRBV20-1 combines with J gene TRBJ1-4; 8 bases agree with TRBD1. The V segment lost 3 bases and the J segment 0 bases; nucleotides outside the gene matches: 9. The length of the CDR3 is 17 residues. Germline V gene sequence: CDR1 DFQATT, CDR2 SNEGSKA (reference sequence). CDR3 in amino acids: CSAREARQGSTNEKLFF. For the CDR3, the DNA is TGCAGTGCTAGGGAAGCCCGACAGGGGTCAACTAATGAAAAACTGTTTTTT.

Notes on this clonotype: Since no conserved phenylalanine or tryptophan closes the CDR3, a read error is the likely cause. The rearrangement uses TRBV29-1 and TRBJ2-7; a weak D match, TRBD1 (5 bases). Germline loops: CDR1 SQVTM, CDR2 ANQGSEA. V was shortened by 5 bases and J by 0 bases, with 8 bases between the two germline ends. There are 12 residues in the CDR3. Here the CDR3 DNA reads TGCAGCGTTTTACAGGCCTCCTACGAGCAGTACCTC. It encodes CSVLQASYEQYL.

The chain couples TRBV5-1 to TRBJ2-3; D uncertain. Between the trimmed V and J ends, which lost 0 bases and 1 base, there was a span of 9 bases. Germline V gene sequence: CDR1 SGHRS, CDR2 YFSETQ. The CDR3 runs to 15 residues. This CDR3 reads CASSLEERRTDTQYF. CDR3 coding DNA: TGCGCCAGCAGCTTGGAGGAACGCCGCACAGATACGCAGTATTTT.

With regard to this clonotype: The junction does not match germline at one end; this may be a read error. This sequence joins TRBV24-1 and TRBJ2-1; 12 bases align to TRBD2. From germline, CDR1 is KGHDR and CDR2 SFDVKD. There are 18 residues in the CDR3. The CDR3, as DNA: TGTGCCACTAGTGAGGTTGGACTAGCGGGGTTACCTTACAATGAGCAGTTCTTC. Protein: CATSEVGLAGLPYNEQFF.

This clonotype showed up many times. The chain links TRBV20-1 to TRBJ1-6; D is ambiguous. Germline values: CDR1 DFQATT, CDR2 SNEGSKA (reference sequence). Trimming took 1 base from V and 2 from J, leaving 6 bases between them. The CDR3 length is 14 residues. CDR3 sequence reads: CSARGNAYNSPLHF. The DNA for the CDR3 is TGCAGTGCTAGAGGGAACGCCTATAATTCACCCCTCCACTTT.

The chain carries TRBV3-1 and TRBJ1-2; D gene uncertain. The germline V and J ends were trimmed by 4 bases and 2 bases, with 11 bases remaining between them. CDR1 is LGHDT, CDR2 YNNKEL, per germline (reference sequence). The CDR3 spans 14 residues. The CDR3 is CASSRNGPNYGYTF. CDR3 sequence (DNA): TGTGCCAGCAGCCGGAATGGGCCGAACTATGGCTACACCTTC. Looking up the rest from reference TRBV3-1 and TRBJ1-2 gives the full variable domain: DTAVSQTPKYLVTQMGNDKSIKCEQNLGHDTMYWYKQDSKKFLKIMFSYNNKELIINETVPNRFSPKSPDKAHLNLHINSLELGDSAVYFCASSRNGPNYGYTFGSGTRLTVV.

This clonotype has more than one count but fewer than ten. The chain links TRBV7-8 to TRBJ1-1; D uncertain. The CDR3 contains 13 residues. Deletions cut 4 bases from V and 4 bases from J, with 10 bases between. Germline assignment: CDR1 SGHVS and CDR2 FQNEAQ. The CDR3 nucleotides read TGTGCCAGCAGCTCTACGGTGGGCACTGAAGCTTTCTTT. Encoded protein: CASSSTVGTEAFF. Based on the CDR3 plus reference TRBV7-8 and TRBJ1-1, the full variable domain is GAGVSQSPRYKVAKRGQDVALRCDPISGHVSLFWYQQALGQGPEFLTYFQNEAQLDKSGLPSDRFFAERPEGSVSTLKIQRTQQEDSAVYLCASSSTVGTEAFFGQGTRLTVV.

This clonotype was seen only a few times. The chain has TRBV6-2 or TRBV6-3 and TRBJ2-1; no definite D call. The CDR3 contains 12 residues. V was shortened by 6 bases and J by 6 bases, with 9 bases between the two germline ends. CDR1 is MNHEY and CDR2 is SVGEGT in the germline V gene. The CDR3 sequence is CASSQSSNEQFF. The CDR3 DNA reads TGTGCCAGCAGCCAGAGTAGCAATGAGCAGTTCTTC.

This clonotype was detected only a few times. This chain joins TRBV20-1 and TRBJ1-4, with D unresolved. V lost 0 bases, J lost 13 bases, and 6 bases lay in between. Germline V gene data show CDR1 as DFQATT and CDR2 as SNEGSKA (reference sequence). The CDR3 runs 10 residues. As DNA, the CDR3 is TGCAGTGCTAGAGAGAGGCGACTGTTTTTT. Translation gives CSARERRLFF.

This clonotype was observed a handful of times. V gene TRBV15 combines with J gene TRBJ2-2; weak D call: TRBD2 (5 bases). The V gene lost 6 bases and the J gene lost 5 bases, with 10 bases spanning the gap. The CDR3 consists of 13 residues. Germline-derived CDR1 and CDR2 are LNHNV and YYDKDF (reference sequence). The CDR3 DNA is TGTGCCACCAGGGACTCGGGGACCGGGGAGCTGTTTTTT. It yields the protein CATRDSGTGELFF.

This clonotype was seen repeatedly, ten times or more. V gene TRBV12-3 or TRBV12-4 combines with J gene TRBJ2-7; D uncertain. The CDR3 extends over 11 amino acids. Trimming removed 6 bases from V and 4 bases from J, with 7 bases in between. CDR3 sequence reads: CASSFGYEQYF. In DNA, the CDR3 is TGTGCCAGCAGCTTTGGTTACGAGCAGTACTTC.